This is a list of T cell receptor beta chains from one sample in a study of blood T cells in healthy people across ages. TCRdb independently ran MiXCR on the 5' RACE reads; one entry per CDR3 protein. The sample lists over 1,500,000 distinct CDR3 sequences; about 50% were seen once. Input material: blood. All receptors derive from a woman between 40 and 55 years old in good health. CDR3s include the opening cysteine and the closing phenylalanine or tryptophan. Fields, in order: V gene, CDR3 length, D gene, J gene, clone size, CDR3 protein, CDR3 DNA. A D gene is named only where the DNA matches it firmly. Size tells how often a clone was seen (once, few, many) or the class of an expanded clone, and some rows leave it out.

v_call: TRBV27
cdr3_length: 14
d_call: TRBD1
j_call: TRBJ2-7
clone_size: NA
cdr3_aa: CASSFLDRGHEQYF
cdr3_nt: TGTGCCAGCAGTTTCCTGGACAGGGGCCACGAGCAGTACTTC

v_call: TRBV28
cdr3_length: 15
d_call: TRBD2
j_call: TRBJ2-3
clone_size: NA
cdr3_aa: CASTLAGGRADTQYF
cdr3_nt: TGTGCCAGCACACTAGCGGGGGGGAGAGCAGATACGCAGTATTTT

v_call: TRBV28
cdr3_length: 14
d_call: TRBD2
j_call: TRBJ2-7
clone_size: NA
cdr3_aa: CASKAAGVSYEQYF
cdr3_nt: TGTGCCAGCAAGGCGGCGGGGGTGTCCTACGAGCAGTACTTC

v_call: TRBV27
cdr3_length: 16
d_call: TRBD2
j_call: TRBJ2-7
clone_size: NA
cdr3_aa: CASGHYSGGSSYEQYF
cdr3_nt: TGTGCCAGCGGACATTATAGCGGGGGGAGCTCCTACGAGCAGTACTTC

v_call: TRBV5-6
cdr3_length: 15
d_call: TRBD2
j_call: TRBJ2-7
clone_size: few
cdr3_aa: CASSLISGGPYEQYF
cdr3_nt: TGTGCCAGCAGCTTGATTAGCGGGGGTCCCTACGAGCAGTACTTC

v_call: TRBV6-2/TRBV6-3
cdr3_length: 14
d_call: TRBD2
j_call: TRBJ2-3
clone_size: NA
cdr3_aa: CASRNAGLIGTQYF
cdr3_nt: TGTGCCAGCAGGAACGCGGGACTAATAGGCACGCAGTATTTT

v_call: TRBV29-1
cdr3_length: 13
d_call: NA
j_call: TRBJ2-7
clone_size: many
cdr3_aa: CSVVFGGSYEQYF
cdr3_nt: TGCAGCGTTGTATTCGGGGGCTCCTACGAGCAGTACTTC

v_call: TRBV6-2/TRBV6-3
cdr3_length: 14
d_call: TRBD2
j_call: TRBJ2-1
clone_size: NA
cdr3_aa: CASSRAGGPDEQFF
cdr3_nt: TGTGCCAGCAGCCGAGCGGGGGGGCCCGATGAGCAGTTCTTC

v_call: TRBV15
cdr3_length: 16
d_call: NA
j_call: TRBJ1-5
clone_size: NA
cdr3_aa: CATRGTRRGSNQPQHF
cdr3_nt: TGTGCCACCAGGGGTACGCGGAGAGGCTCCAATCAGCCCCAGCATTTT

v_call: TRBV10-3
cdr3_length: 13
d_call: NA
j_call: TRBJ2-1
clone_size: few
cdr3_aa: CASGSSSDNEQFF
cdr3_nt: TGTGCCAGCGGGTCCTCATCGGACAATGAGCAGTTCTTC

v_call: TRBV29-1
cdr3_length: 13
d_call: NA
j_call: TRBJ2-7
clone_size: many
cdr3_aa: CSVEETGRYEQYF
cdr3_nt: TGCAGCGTTGAAGAAACTGGACGATACGAGCAGTACTTC

v_call: TRBV20-1
cdr3_length: 15
d_call: NA
j_call: TRBJ1-2
clone_size: few
cdr3_aa: CSARASGGSARGYTF
cdr3_nt: TGCAGTGCTAGAGCGTCAGGAGGGAGTGCTCGAGGCTACACCTTC

v_call: TRBV20-1
cdr3_length: 15
d_call: TRBD2
j_call: TRBJ2-1
clone_size: few
cdr3_aa: CSARDLAGDPDEQFF
cdr3_nt: TGCAGTGCTAGAGATCTAGCGGGGGATCCGGATGAGCAGTTCTTC

v_call: TRBV3-1
cdr3_length: 13
d_call: NA
j_call: TRBJ2-7
clone_size: NA
cdr3_aa: CASRATDTYEQYF
cdr3_nt: TGTGCCAGCAGGGCGACAGACACCTACGAGCAGTACTTC

v_call: TRBV20-1
cdr3_length: 17
d_call: NA
j_call: TRBJ2-1
clone_size: NA
cdr3_aa: CSASPPRVLAHYNEQFF
cdr3_nt: TGCAGTGCTAGTCCGCCCCGGGTTCTAGCGCATTACAATGAGCAGTTCTTC

v_call: TRBV20-1
cdr3_length: 12
d_call: NA
j_call: TRBJ2-5
clone_size: NA
cdr3_aa: CSARLVRETQYF
cdr3_nt: TGCAGTGCTAGATTGGTGCGAGAGACCCAGTACTTC

v_call: TRBV9
cdr3_length: 14
d_call: TRBD2
j_call: TRBJ2-5
clone_size: NA
cdr3_aa: CASSVSTSGETQYF
cdr3_nt: TGTGCCAGCAGCGTAAGCACTAGCGGAGAGACCCAGTACTTC

v_call: TRBV7-9
cdr3_length: 16
d_call: TRBD2
j_call: TRBJ2-5
clone_size: NA
cdr3_aa: CASRPISGGTQETQYF
cdr3_nt: TGTGCCAGCAGGCCAATTAGCGGGGGGACACAAGAGACCCAGTACTTC

v_call: TRBV29-1
cdr3_length: 15
d_call: NA
j_call: TRBJ2-7
clone_size: NA
cdr3_aa: CSVLTGMPSSREQYF
cdr3_nt: TGCAGCGTGTTAACAGGGATGCCCTCCTCGAGGGAGCAGTACTTC

v_call: TRBV4-1
cdr3_length: 17
d_call: NA
j_call: TRBJ1-5
clone_size: few
cdr3_aa: CASSQGGQWYSNQPQHF
cdr3_nt: TGCGCCAGCAGCCAAGGCGGACAGTGGTATAGCAATCAGCCCCAGCATTTT

v_call: TRBV28
cdr3_length: 17
d_call: TRBD1
j_call: TRBJ1-5
clone_size: NA
cdr3_aa: CASSLWARTGRNQPQHF
cdr3_nt: TGTGCCAGCAGTTTATGGGCCCGGACAGGTCGCAATCAGCCCCAGCATTTT

v_call: TRBV6-5
cdr3_length: 17
d_call: NA
j_call: TRBJ2-1
clone_size: NA
cdr3_aa: CASSYRIVHGSYNEQFF
cdr3_nt: TGTGCCAGCAGTTACAGAATAGTTCACGGGTCCTACAATGAGCAGTTCTTC

v_call: TRBV20-1
cdr3_length: 13
d_call: NA
j_call: TRBJ1-4
clone_size: NA
cdr3_aa: CSAREGWGEKLFF
cdr3_nt: TGCAGTGCTAGAGAGGGGTGGGGTGAAAAACTGTTTTTT

v_call: TRBV7-2
cdr3_length: 15
d_call: TRBD1
j_call: TRBJ1-4
clone_size: NA
cdr3_aa: CASTLQGQGTEKLFF
cdr3_nt: TGTGCCAGCACCTTACAAGGACAGGGGACTGAAAAACTGTTTTTT

v_call: TRBV20-1
cdr3_length: 13
d_call: TRBD1
j_call: TRBJ1-5
clone_size: NA
cdr3_aa: CSAMPGGGQPRHF
cdr3_nt: TGCAGTGCTATGCCAGGGGGGGGCCAGCCCCGGCATTTT

v_call: TRBV12-3/TRBV12-4
cdr3_length: 17
d_call: TRBD2
j_call: TRBJ2-5
clone_size: few
cdr3_aa: CASTLNSGGAYQETQYF
cdr3_nt: TGTGCCAGCACCTTGAATAGCGGGGGGGCCTACCAAGAGACCCAGTACTTC

v_call: TRBV7-8
cdr3_length: 13
d_call: TRBD1
j_call: TRBJ2-3
clone_size: few
cdr3_aa: CASSTPGGHTQYF
cdr3_nt: TGTGCCAGCAGCACCCCAGGGGGACATACGCAGTATTTT

v_call: TRBV9
cdr3_length: 17
d_call: NA
j_call: TRBJ2-1
clone_size: few
cdr3_aa: CASSVSVSREGYNEQFF
cdr3_nt: TGTGCCAGCAGCGTATCTGTCTCCCGAGAGGGTTACAATGAGCAGTTCTTC

v_call: TRBV20-1
cdr3_length: 15
d_call: NA
j_call: TRBJ2-6
clone_size: NA
cdr3_aa: CSARVSPSGANVLTF
cdr3_nt: TGCAGTGCTAGAGTCTCCCCTTCTGGGGCCAACGTCCTGACTTTC

v_call: TRBV18
cdr3_length: 14
d_call: NA
j_call: TRBJ2-5
clone_size: NA
cdr3_aa: CASSRGNSEETQYF
cdr3_nt: TGTGCCAGCTCACGCGGCAATTCGGAGGAGACCCAGTACTTC

v_call: TRBV29-1
cdr3_length: 12
d_call: NA
j_call: TRBJ2-1
clone_size: NA
cdr3_aa: CSVADVQAEQFF
cdr3_nt: TGCAGCGTCGCGGACGTCCAGGCTGAGCAGTTCTTC

v_call: TRBV20-1
cdr3_length: 15
d_call: NA
j_call: TRBJ2-7
clone_size: NA
cdr3_aa: CSARDLDSFTDEQYF
cdr3_nt: TGCAGTGCTAGAGATCTGGACAGTTTTACCGACGAGCAGTACTTC

v_call: TRBV20-1
cdr3_length: 14
d_call: TRBD2
j_call: TRBJ2-5
clone_size: NA
cdr3_aa: CSGLAGGRPETQYF
cdr3_nt: TGCAGTGGGCTAGCGGGGGGGCGGCCAGAGACCCAGTACTTC

v_call: TRBV5-6
cdr3_length: 17
d_call: NA
j_call: TRBJ2-6
clone_size: NA
cdr3_aa: CASSLDASISGANVLTF
cdr3_nt: TGTGCCAGCAGCTTGGACGCTAGTATCTCTGGGGCCAACGTCCTGACTTTC

v_call: TRBV20-1
cdr3_length: 16
d_call: TRBD1
j_call: TRBJ2-6
clone_size: few
cdr3_aa: CSAQDRDLPGANVLTF
cdr3_nt: TGCAGTGCCCAAGACAGGGACCTCCCTGGGGCCAACGTCCTGACTTTC

v_call: TRBV5-1
cdr3_length: 16
d_call: TRBD2
j_call: TRBJ2-5
clone_size: NA
cdr3_aa: CASSLPPSGGAGEQYF
cdr3_nt: TGCGCCAGCAGCTTGCCTCCTAGCGGGGGGGCCGGTGAGCAGTACTTC

v_call: TRBV9
cdr3_length: 14
d_call: NA
j_call: TRBJ2-3
clone_size: NA
cdr3_aa: CAISGKDVTDTQYF
cdr3_nt: TGTGCCATCAGCGGCAAGGACGTGACAGATACGCAGTATTTT

v_call: TRBV7-7
cdr3_length: 13
d_call: TRBD1
j_call: TRBJ2-3
clone_size: few
cdr3_aa: CASSFTGEDTQYF
cdr3_nt: TGTGCTAGCAGCTTCACAGGGGAGGATACGCAGTATTTT

v_call: TRBV4-1
cdr3_length: 18
d_call: NA
j_call: TRBJ1-5
clone_size: NA
cdr3_aa: CASSSPGMGGFRNQPQHF
cdr3_nt: TGCGCCAGCAGCTCCCCGGGGATGGGAGGGTTTCGCAATCAGCCCCAGCATTTT

v_call: TRBV4-3
cdr3_length: 17
d_call: TRBD2
j_call: TRBJ2-3
clone_size: NA
cdr3_aa: CASSQGSAGGAADTLYF
cdr3_nt: TGCGCCAGCAGCCAAGGGTCGGCCGGGGGGGCCGCAGATACGCTGTATTTT

v_call: TRBV5-5
cdr3_length: 16
d_call: NA
j_call: TRBJ1-2
clone_size: NA
cdr3_aa: CASSLYTGPTSGGYTF
cdr3_nt: TGTGCCAGCAGCTTGTACACCGGGCCGACCTCGGGGGGCTACACCTTC

v_call: TRBV27
cdr3_length: 13
d_call: NA
j_call: TRBJ1-2
clone_size: few
cdr3_aa: CASSLGPSSGYTF
cdr3_nt: TGTGCCAGCAGTTTAGGCCCGAGCAGTGGCTACACCTTC

v_call: TRBV10-3
cdr3_length: 14
d_call: TRBD1
j_call: TRBJ2-3
clone_size: NA
cdr3_aa: CASARGRDIDTQYF
cdr3_nt: TGTGCCTCGGCAAGGGGGCGCGACATAGATACGCAGTATTTT

v_call: TRBV10-3
cdr3_length: 15
d_call: TRBD1
j_call: TRBJ1-2
clone_size: few
cdr3_aa: CAISGQGVPNYGYTF
cdr3_nt: TGTGCCATCAGTGGACAGGGGGTACCTAACTATGGCTACACCTTC

v_call: TRBV6-2/TRBV6-3
cdr3_length: 11
d_call: NA
j_call: TRBJ2-3
clone_size: NA
cdr3_aa: CASTYLDTQYF
cdr3_nt: TGTGCCAGCACCTACCTGGATACGCAGTATTTT

v_call: TRBV12-3/TRBV12-4
cdr3_length: 13
d_call: NA
j_call: TRBJ2-3
clone_size: NA
cdr3_aa: CASIHSNTDTQYF
cdr3_nt: TGTGCCAGCATTCACTCTAACACAGATACGCAGTATTTT